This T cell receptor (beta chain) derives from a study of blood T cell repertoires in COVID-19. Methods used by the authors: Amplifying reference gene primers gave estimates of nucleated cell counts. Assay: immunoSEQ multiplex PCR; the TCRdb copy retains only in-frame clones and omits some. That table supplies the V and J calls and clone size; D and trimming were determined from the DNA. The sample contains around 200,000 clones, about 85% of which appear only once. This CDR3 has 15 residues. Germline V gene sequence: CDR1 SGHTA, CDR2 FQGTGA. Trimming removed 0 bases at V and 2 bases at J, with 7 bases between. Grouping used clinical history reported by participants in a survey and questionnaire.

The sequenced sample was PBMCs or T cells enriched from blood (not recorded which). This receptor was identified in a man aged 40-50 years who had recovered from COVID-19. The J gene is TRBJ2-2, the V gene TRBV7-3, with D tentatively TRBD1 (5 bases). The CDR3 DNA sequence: TGTGCCAGCAGCTTAACGGACAAAAACACCGGGGAGCTGTTTTTT. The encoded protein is CASSLTDKNTGELFF.